Listed below are T cell receptor beta chains from one sample, sequenced in a study of T cell repertoires in cytomegalovirus infection. Which antigens these TCRs recognize remains unknown. Via MiXCR, TCRdb re-called the reads, giving one row per CDR3 protein. Here the sample spans about a million distinct CDR3 sequences, around a third being singletons. Specimen: cultured CD8+ T cells from PBMCs, collected from culture after CMV antigen stimulation. These receptors were taken from a human donor in good health (CMV status not recorded). Some clones in this sample may be carry-over from other donors' samples. Each CDR3 is given with its conserved first and last residue. D genes are given only for firm matches. Clone size appears in some rows only: once, few, many, or a class for an expanded clone.

d_gene	j_gene	abundance	v_gene	len	CDR3nt	CDR3aa
NA	TRBJ2-7	NA	TRBV6-6	13	TGTGCCAGCGCGGCAGGTGAGACCTACGAGCAGTACTTC	CASAAGETYEQYF
NA	TRBJ2-5	few	TRBV10-2	18	TGCGCCAGCAGTGAGTCCCAATTCCGGAGCCAGGGGGGAGAGACCCAGTACTTC	CASSESQFRSQGGETQYF
NA	TRBJ1-2	NA	TRBV5-4	15	TGTGCCAGCAGCTTGGACAGCCGGCCAGACTATGGCTACACCTTC	CASSLDSRPDYGYTF
TRBD2	TRBJ2-5	few	TRBV6-1	15	TGTGCCAGCAGTGAGGGGACTATAGACCCCGGGACCCAGTACTTC	CASSEGTIDPGTQYF
NA	TRBJ1-2	NA	TRBV27	14	TGTGCCAGCAGTGCCGGACAGAGACTCTATGGCTACACCTTC	CASSAGQRLYGYTF
NA	TRBJ2-3	many	TRBV7-2	16	TGTGCCAGCAGCTTAATTGGTGGGGCCTCCCCAGATACGCAGTATTTT	CASSLIGGASPDTQYF
NA	TRBJ2-5	NA	TRBV20-1	15	TGCAGTGCTCCCTGGGGCCGCCGGTACCAAGAGACCCAGTACTTC	CSAPWGRRYQETQYF
NA	TRBJ2-3	many	TRBV7-2	18	TGTGCCAGCAGCTTAGGAACCACTCGTCTACCTAGCACAGATACGCAGTATTTT	CASSLGTTRLPSTDTQYF
NA	TRBJ2-1	NA	TRBV27	15	TGTGCCAGCAGTGCCCCGGGACCCATCCACAATGAGCAGTTCTTC	CASSAPGPIHNEQFF
TRBD2	TRBJ2-1	few	TRBV6-6	14	TGTGCCAGCACCGTCGGGGGGGATGCCAATGAGCAGTTCTTC	CASTVGGDANEQFF
NA	TRBJ2-1	many	TRBV28	15	TGTGCCAGCAGTTTATACAGGAATTCCTACAATGAGCAGTTCTTC	CASSLYRNSYNEQFF
NA	TRBJ2-3	NA	TRBV6-8	14	TGTGCCAGCAGTGACGGTCTGGGATGGGATACGCAGTATTTT	CASSDGLGWDTQYF
NA	TRBJ1-2	many	TRBV7-2	16	TGTGCCAGCAGCTTAGGTCCGAAGGATGCGGTGAATGGCTACACCTTC	CASSLGPKDAVNGYTF
NA	TRBJ1-6	many	TRBV27	14	TGTGCCAGCCGCCCGGGTTCCTATAATTCACCCCTCCACTTT	CASRPGSYNSPLHF
NA	TRBJ1-2	NA	TRBV6-5	14	TGTGCCAGCAGTTTAGCGATAGCTAACTATGGCTACACCTTC	CASSLAIANYGYTF
TRBD2	TRBJ2-1	NA	TRBV2	15	TGTGCCAGCAGCCCGGGACTAGCGGGGGGGCATGAGCAGTTCTTC	CASSPGLAGGHEQFF
NA	TRBJ2-2	few	TRBV6-2/TRBV6-3	15	TGTGCCAGCAGTTACTCGGCAGAGAACACCGGGGAGCTGTTTTTT	CASSYSAENTGELFF
TRBD2	TRBJ2-3	few	TRBV12-5	17	TGTGCTAGTGGTACTTCTAGCGGGGGACCCAGTGAGGATACGCAGTATTTT	CASGTSSGGPSEDTQYF